One sample yielded the 15 T cell receptor beta chains listed below, sequenced in a study of T cells in Graves' hyperthyroidism and ophthalmopathy. It was RNA transcripts that yielded the amplified TCR beta CDR3 regions. The primer set for the first-round RT-PCR of the TCR CDR3 was HTBI. TCRdb called the multiplex PCR reads again in MiXCR, with one record for every CDR3 protein. There are hundreds of thousands of distinct CDR3 sequences in the sample; roughly 14% occur only once, and roughly 14% lies in the top ten. The sample taken for sequencing was blood. The receptor set was obtained from a woman under 30 with Graves' hyperthyroidism.

V usage is TRBV2 and J usage is TRBJ2-7; the D gene is possibly TRBD1 (5 bases). The CDR3 spans 11 residues. V lost 6 bases, J lost 5 bases, and 8 bases lay in between. CDR1 and CDR2 from the germline V gene are SNHLY and FYNNEI. The CDR3 here is CASRETDEQYF. The CDR3 nucleotides read TGTGCCAGCAGGGAGACAGACGAGCAGTACTTC.

Remarks on this clonotype: A single base separates this from a much larger clone, so it may be a read error. V usage is TRBV24-1 and J usage is TRBJ1-2; no clear D. The CDR3 has 15 residues. Germline values: CDR1 KGHDR, CDR2 SFDVKD. CDR3 sequence (DNA): TGTGCCGCCAGTGATTCGGGCGATTATTCCACTGGCTACACCTTC. Translation: CAASDSGDYSTGYTF.

This clonotype was seen many times. The chain is built from TRBV11-1 and TRBJ2-1; 7 bases fit TRBD2. The length of the CDR3 is 15 residues. In germline, CDR1 is SGHAT, CDR2 FQDESV (reference sequence). With V trimmed by 4 bases and J by 3 bases, 6 bases remained unmatched. The DNA of the CDR3 is TGTGCCAGCAGCTCGGGGGGTTTCTTCTACAATGAGCAGTTCTTC. It is translated as CASSSGGFFYNEQFF.

The rearrangement uses TRBV20-1 and TRBJ2-3, with 11 bases identical to TRBD2. This CDR3 is built from 14 residues. Unmatched junction bases numbered 6, after V lost 3 bases and J lost 7 bases. Germline values: CDR1 DFQATT, CDR2 SNEGSKA (reference sequence). The CDR3 region has the DNA TGCAGTGCTAGCTTCGGACTAGCGGGTAATACGCAGTATTTT. This translates into CSASFGLAGNTQYF.

The DNA of the CDR3 is TGTGCCAGCGGGGGAGGGCCCAGCAGAAACACCATATATTTT. Its translation: CASGGGPSRNTIYF. This chain joins TRBV28 and TRBJ1-3, with a possible D match to TRBD1 (5 bases). Germline V gene sequence: CDR1 MDHEN, CDR2 SYDVKM. V lost 8 bases and J 5 bases, leaving 16 bases between the germline ends. The CDR3 is 14 amino acids.

Ten or more counts support this clonotype. The V and J genes are TRBV7-2 and TRBJ2-7; 8 nucleotides agree with TRBD2. The CDR3 is made up of 14 amino acids. With 7 bases clipped from V and 3 bases from J, the junction kept 8 bases outside the gene matches. Per the germline V gene, CDR1 is SGHTA and CDR2 is FQGNSA. CDR3 nucleotides: TGTGCCAGCACCCTTAGGACTAGCAACTACGAGCAGTACTTC. Amino acids: CASTLRTSNYEQYF. The full variable domain, completed using reference TRBV7-2 and TRBJ2-7, is GAGVSQSPSNKVTEKGKDVELRCDPISGHTALYWYRQSLGQGLEFLIYFQGNSAPDKSGLPSDRFSAERTGGSVSTLTIQRTQQEDSAVYLCASTLRTSNYEQYFGPGTRLTVT.

The sample holds many counts of this clonotype. This rearrangement joins TRBV7-2 to TRBJ2-1, with D perhaps TRBD1 or TRBD2 (5 bases each). The ends were cut back, 3 bases at V and 2 bases at J, with 20 bases in the middle. This CDR3 comprises 18 residues. In germline, CDR1 is SGHTA, CDR2 FQGNSA. The CDR3 DNA sequence: TGTGCCAGCAGCTTGAGTGCCCACAGGACTCCCCCCTACAATGAGCAGTTCTTC. Its protein product is CASSLSAHRTPPYNEQFF.

This chain links TRBV3-1 with TRBJ2-3, with D hard to call. From germline, CDR1 is LGHDT and CDR2 YNNKEL (reference sequence). This CDR3 is built from 13 residues. Trimming took off 0 bases at V and 7 bases at J, with 8 bases between the two ends. CDR3 residues: CASSQESPHTQYF. The DNA for the CDR3 is TGTGCCAGCAGCCAAGAATCCCCTCATACGCAGTATTTT.

This clonotype was counted ten times or more. This sequence joins TRBV24-1 and TRBJ2-1, with 9 positions matching TRBD1. The germline V gene has CDR1 KGHDR and CDR2 SFDVKD. This CDR3 spans 16 amino acids. V lost 6 bases, J lost 2 bases, and 7 bases stayed unmatched. Here the CDR3 DNA reads TGTGCCACCAGTAACGCCGGGACAGGGACCTACAATGAGCAGTTCTTC. Protein: CATSNAGTGTYNEQFF.

The chain is built from TRBV5-1 and TRBJ1-4; tentatively, D is TRBD1 (5 bases). The germline V gene has CDR1 SGHRS and CDR2 YFSETQ. The CDR3 is 11 amino acids. V was shortened by 4 bases and J by 16 bases, with 14 bases between the two germline ends. The CDR3 DNA reads TGCGCCAGCAGCGAGGGGTTGTCTCCGTTTTTT. Its translation: CASSEGLSPFF.

The genes are TRBV12-3 or TRBV12-4 and TRBJ1-2; the match to TRBD1 covers 7 bases. V lost 5 bases to trimming and J lost 2 bases; unmatched junction nucleotides: 8. This CDR3 region has 15 residues. The CDR3 loop reads CASSPSGQPNYGYTF. The CDR3 DNA reads as TGTGCCAGCAGTCCCTCGGGACAGCCGAACTATGGCTACACCTTC.

CDR3 bases: TGCAGCGTTGAACCGGTTTTGGGGGTAGCGGCGAATGAGCAGTTCTTC. Translation: CSVEPVLGVAANEQFF. V and J are TRBV29-1 and TRBJ2-1, with a weak D call TRBD2 (6 bases). The CDR3 has 16 amino acids. V was trimmed by 2 bases and J by 7 bases, leaving 21 bases between them. Germline loops: CDR1 SQVTM, CDR2 ANQGSEA.

There are many counts of this clonotype. The chain has TRBV28 and TRBJ1-2; 7 positions agree with TRBD1. CDR3 size: 13 residues. After removal of 3 bases from V and 4 bases from J, the junction contained 2 bases not matched to a gene. Germline V gene lookup returns CDR1 MDHEN and CDR2 SYDVKM. CDR3 residues: CASSFQGGYGYTF. For the CDR3, the DNA is TGTGCCAGCAGTTTCCAGGGGGGCTATGGCTACACCTTC.

There are many counts of this clonotype. V is TRBV7-2 and J is TRBJ2-5, with no clear D. Germline-derived CDR1 and CDR2 are SGHTA and FQGNSA. The length of the CDR3 is 14 residues. Trimming took 1 base from V and 0 from J, leaving 6 bases between them. This chain's CDR3 is CASSLVSYQETQYF. CDR3 nucleotides: TGTGCCAGCAGCTTAGTTTCGTACCAAGAGACCCAGTACTTC.

This clonotype was observed at least ten times. The V call is TRBV7-8, the J call TRBJ2-3, with D maybe TRBD2 (6 bases). The CDR3 extends over 15 amino acids. Germline CDR1 SGHVS, CDR2 FQNEAQ. The V and J ends lost 5 bases and 1 base respectively, with 13 bases between them. The CDR3 bases are TGTGCCAGCAGCGCGTCCGGGACTGGCACAGATACGCAGTATTTT. Translation: CASSASGTGTDTQYF. Together with reference TRBV7-8 and TRBJ2-3, the CDR3 gives the full variable domain: GAGVSQSPRYKVAKRGQDVALRCDPISGHVSLFWYQQALGQGPEFLTYFQNEAQLDKSGLPSDRFFAERPEGSVSTLKIQRTQQEDSAVYLCASSASGTGTDTQYFGPGTRLTVL.